The 23 T cell receptor beta chains in this list originate from one sample, sequenced in a study of control samples from healthy donors and cancer patients. This table comes from immunoSEQ multiplex PCR, and its TCRdb copy is limited to in-frame clones, with some not included. The sample yields roughly 170,000 clones, 85% to 95% seen once. Sample: blood. These receptors all stem from a woman aged 55-70 years in good health.

This clone appeared a single time. V usage is TRBV3-1 (or the pseudogene TRBV3-2) and J usage is TRBJ2-1; 7 positions match TRBD2. The CDR3 spans 13 residues. The germline gives CDR1 LGHDT, CDR2 YNNKEL (reference sequence). The J segment lost 9 bases and the V segment lost 3 bases, leaving 5 bases of the junction unmatched. CDR3 loop: CASSQGGMGEQFF. CDR3 nucleotide sequence: TGTGCCAGCAGCCAGGGAGGGATGGGTGAGCAGTTCTTC.

The V and J genes are TRBV7-2 and TRBJ1-3; D is ambiguous. Germline V CDR1 and CDR2: SGHTA, FQGNSA. Trimming removed 1 base from V and 0 bases from J, with 7 bases in between. This CDR3 region has 15 residues. Here the CDR3 DNA reads TGTGCCAGCAGCTTAGGGTGGGGCTCTGGAAACACCATATATTTT. It encodes CASSLGWGSGNTIYF.

This clone appeared once. V and J are TRBV11-3 and TRBJ2-2, with 7 bases identical to TRBD2. After removal of 5 bases from V and 0 bases from J, the junction contained 3 bases not matched to a gene. Germline V gives CDR1 SGHNT, CDR2 YENEEA. This CDR3 has 15 amino acids. CDR3 nucleotides: TGTGCCAGCAGCGGTAGCGGGTCGAACACCGGGGAGCTGTTTTTT. Protein: CASSGSGSNTGELFF.

A note on this clone: Since the CDR3 does not end with the conserved phenylalanine or tryptophan, this likely comes from a read error. Because the CDR3's place on the DNA is in doubt, the DNA is left out and the CDR3 is given as listed by TCRdb. The J gene is TRBJ1-1, the V gene TRBV12-3 or TRBV12-4. Counting both end residues, the CDR3 totals 10 amino acids. The CDR3 protein is CASSLEPGRK.

DNA for the CDR3: TGTGCCAGCAGAGGAACGACAGCCTCTGGAAACACCATATATTTT. This gives the protein CASRGTTASGNTIYF. The chain uses TRBV7-2 and TRBJ1-3; D may be TRBD1 (5 bases). With 6 bases removed from V and 0 bases from J, the gap between germline ends came to 12 bases. Germline loops: CDR1 SGHTA, CDR2 FQGNSA. CDR3 length: 15 amino acids.

This CDR3 is CASSHSGQGSYGYTF. CDR3 nucleotide sequence: TGCGCCAGCAGCCACTCGGGACAGGGTTCCTATGGCTACACCTTC. The V gene is TRBV4-3, the J gene TRBJ1-2, with 9 bases lining up with TRBD1. Germline assignment: CDR1 LGHNA and CDR2 YSLEER. V lost 3 bases to trimming and J lost 4 bases; unmatched junction nucleotides: 6. The CDR3 runs to 15 residues.

CDR3 DNA sequence: TGTGCCAGCAGCCCGATAGCCGGACAGGGGGCAAACACCGGGGAGCTGTTTTTT. Translation gives CASSPIAGQGANTGELFF. The chain joins TRBV7-9 to TRBJ2-2; 11 bases fit TRBD1. Germline values: CDR1 SEHNR, CDR2 FQNEAQ (reference sequence). V gave up 5 bases and J gave up 2 bases; unmatched junction bases: 10. The CDR3 loop spans 18 amino acids.

To note about this clone: One junction end does not reproduce the germline sequence, and a read error may be involved. The V call is TRBV12-3 or TRBV12-4, the J call TRBJ1-4; 9 bases map to TRBD1. This CDR3 is 11 amino acids long. The CDR3 here is CASSIQGAREF. As DNA, the CDR3 is TGTGCCAGCAGTATACAGGGGGCGCGGGAATTT.

A single count supports this clone. The chain carries TRBV6-2 or TRBV6-3 and TRBJ1-2; D gene ambiguous. This CDR3 spans 14 amino acids. V lost 2 bases and J 0 bases, leaving 7 bases between the germline ends. Germline V gives CDR1 MNHEY, CDR2 SVGEGT. CDR3 residues: CASSYSEANYGYTF. CDR3 nucleotides: TGTGCCAGCAGTTACAGTGAAGCTAACTATGGCTACACCTTC.

The chain joins TRBV6-5 to TRBJ1-5; 7 bases agree with TRBD1. The CDR3 sequence is 13 residues long. Germline CDR1 MNHEY, CDR2 SVGAGI. V shed 10 bases and J 4 bases; nucleotides not matched to a gene: 7. For the CDR3, the DNA is TGTGCCACCAGAGAGACAGGGAATCAGCCCCAGCATTTT. Protein sequence: CATRETGNQPQHF.

This clone was recorded once. A read error may produce the germline difference seen at one junction end. The rearrangement links TRBV7-7 to TRBJ2-5; 7 bases are shared with TRBD2. This CDR3 has 17 residues. Germline V gives CDR1 SSHAT, CDR2 FNYEAQ (reference sequence). Here the CDR3 reads CASSLSLTLTSVETQYF. For the CDR3, the DNA is TGTGCTAGCAGCTTAAGTTTGACGTTAACTAGCGTAGAGACCCAGTACTTC.

This chain uses TRBV7-9 with TRBJ1-1; TRBD1 aligns across 8 bases. Germline V gene data show CDR1 as SEHNR and CDR2 as FQNEAQ (reference sequence). The CDR3 totals 15 residues. With 6 bases clipped from V and 0 bases from J, the junction kept 6 bases outside the gene matches. CDR3 coding DNA: TGTGCCAGCAGGCGGCCGGACAGGGTGAACACTGAAGCTTTCTTT. This translates into CASRRPDRVNTEAFF. The whole variable domain, remainder taken from reference TRBV7-9 and TRBJ1-1, is DTGVSQNPRHKITKRGQNVTFRCDPISEHNRLYWYRQTLGQGPEFLTYFQNEAQLEKSRLLSDRFSAERPKGSFSTLEIQRTEQGDSAMYLCASRRPDRVNTEAFFGQGTRLTVV.

On this clone itself: Other DNA sequences in the same sample also yield this CDR3. Here the CDR3 DNA reads TGTGCCAGCAGCTTAGTGACTAGCGGGGGGGCCAGGGAGACCCAGTACTTC. It yields the protein CASSLVTSGGARETQYF. The J gene is TRBJ2-5, the V gene TRBV7-2; 14 positions match TRBD2. Losses at the gene ends were 1 base for V and 5 bases for J; bases not matched to a gene: 6. Germline V lookup: CDR1 SGHTA, CDR2 FQGNSA. There are 17 residues in the CDR3.

J is TRBJ1-2 and V is TRBV4-3; 9 nucleotides align to TRBD1. Germline V gene data show CDR1 as LGHNA and CDR2 as YSLEER. V shed 3 bases, J shed 2 bases, and the junction held 13 bases outside the gene matches. The CDR3 length is 18 residues. Written as DNA, the CDR3 is TGCGCCAGCAGCCAGGAGACCGGGACAGGGATTCTGAACTATGGCTACACCTTC. Its translation: CASSQETGTGILNYGYTF.

The chain joins TRBV6-2 or TRBV6-3 to TRBJ1-2; D unclear. V lost 6 bases, J lost 1 base, and 15 bases lay in between. Looked up from germline, CDR1 is MNHEY and CDR2 is SVGEGT. This CDR3 region has 15 residues. CDR3 sequence reads: CASSNANNGNYGYTF. Written as DNA, the CDR3 is TGTGCCAGCAGCAACGCCAACAATGGTAACTATGGCTACACCTTC.

This clone has just one count. The V call is TRBV9, the J call TRBJ2-3; no definite D call. V lost 0 bases and J lost 4, with 12 bases in between. The germline gives CDR1 SGDLS, CDR2 YYNGEE. CDR3 length: 15 amino acids. The CDR3 DNA follows: TGTGCCAGCAGCGTAGTAAGGGATCCCCCAGATACGCAGTATTTT. This translates into CASSVVRDPPDTQYF.

The chain employs TRBV5-8 and TRBJ2-5; TRBD1 matches at 8 bases. Germline lookup yields CDR1 SGHTS and CDR2 YDEGEE. This CDR3 has 17 residues. V gave up 1 base and J gave up 0 bases; unmatched junction bases: 8. The CDR3 nucleotides read TGTGCCAGCAGCTTGTTAGTGAGGACAGGGTACCAAGAGACCCAGTACTTC. It codes for CASSLLVRTGYQETQYF.

This clone appeared a single time. The V gene is TRBV4-3, the J gene TRBJ1-2, with D tentatively TRBD1 (6 bases). Per germline, CDR1 LGHNA and CDR2 YSLEER. V lost 0 bases to trimming and J lost 8 bases, with 16 bases between them. The CDR3 runs 15 residues. As DNA, the CDR3 is TGCGCCAGCAGCCAAGATAGGGGACATGTTAGGGGCTACACCTTC. It translates to CASSQDRGHVRGYTF.

The chain joins TRBV5-4 to TRBJ2-4; no clear D. The CDR3 consists of 14 residues. Trimming cost V 0 bases and J 4 bases, with 8 bases left between them. CDR1 SGHNT and CDR2 YYREEE come from the germline V gene (reference sequence). The CDR3 coding sequence is TGTGCCAGCAGCTTGGGGGTCCAAAAAAACATTCAGTACTTC. As protein: CASSLGVQKNIQYF.

The V gene is TRBV7-9, the J gene TRBJ2-2; possible D gene TRBD1, 6 bases. Trimming pared 5 bases from V and 0 bases from J, leaving 13 bases between. CDR3 length: 16 amino acids. Germline lookup yields CDR1 SEHNR and CDR2 FQNEAQ (reference sequence). The CDR3: CASSPSRTANTGELFF. The DNA for the CDR3 is TGTGCCAGCAGCCCATCCCGGACAGCGAACACCGGGGAGCTGTTTTTT.

The chain joins TRBV12-3 or TRBV12-4 to TRBJ2-3; tentative D call: TRBD2 (6 bases). Trimming removed 6 bases at V and 2 bases at J, with 6 bases between. CDR3 length: 12 amino acids. CDR3 amino acids: CASRRDTDTQYF. CDR3 bases: TGTGCCAGCAGGCGGGACACAGATACGCAGTATTTT.

This chain joins TRBV9 and TRBJ2-3, with a weak D call TRBD1 (5 bases). Looked up from germline, CDR1 is SGDLS and CDR2 is YYNGEE. CDR3 length: 13 amino acids. Trimming pared 0 bases from V and 11 bases from J, leaving 13 bases between. CDR3 loop: CASSVEGSGKQYF. DNA of the CDR3: TGTGCCAGCAGCGTAGAAGGGTCAGGGAAGCAGTATTTT.

The V call is TRBV24-1, the J call TRBJ2-7; 7 bases align to TRBD1. V lost 7 bases, J lost 0 bases, and 8 bases stayed unmatched. CDR1 and CDR2 (germline): KGHDR, SFDVKD. This CDR3 has 15 residues. The CDR3 DNA sequence: TGTGCCACCAGCCCCCGCCGACAGGGCTCCTACGAGCAGTACTTC. Encoded protein: CATSPRRQGSYEQYF.